A single sample is the source of the 32 T cell receptor beta chains below, sequenced in a study of T cells in localized non-small cell lung cancer. Measured with immunoSEQ multiplex PCR; TCRdb has only the in-frame clones, and not every one. The sample has around 70,000 clones, 85% to 90% seen once; the top ten hold 21%. The starting material was peripheral blood, obtained before any cancer treatment. The receptors here all came from a male donor at least 60 years old with stage III squamous cell lung carcinoma.

The DNA of the CDR3 is TGTGCTAGTGGTTTGGCCACCGCCGACAGGTTGGGCTACACCTTC. This sequence encodes CASGLATADRLGYTF. The chain has TRBV12-5 and TRBJ1-2; possibly TRBD1 for D (6 bases). V was cut by 1 base and J by 8 bases, with 17 bases left in between. Looked up from germline, CDR1 is LGHNT and CDR2 is FRNRAP. This CDR3 contains 15 residues. Full variable domain (rest looked up from reference TRBV12-5 and TRBJ1-2): DARVTQTPRHKVTEMGQEVTMRCQPILGHNTVFWYRQTMMQGLELLAYFRNRAPLDDSGMPKDRFSAEMPDATLATLKIQPSEPRDSAVYFCASGLATADRLGYTFGSGTRLTVV.

The V call is TRBV10-3, the J call TRBJ2-1, with TRBD1 matching over 10 bases. The germline V gene has CDR1 ENHRY and CDR2 SYGVKD. The junction had 8 bases not matched to a gene; V was cut back by 10 bases and J by 8 bases. The CDR3 is 13 amino acids. The CDR3 reads CATGRDRGDEQFF. The CDR3 DNA follows: TGTGCCACCGGCCGGGACAGGGGTGATGAGCAGTTCTTC.

The chain uses TRBV5-1 and TRBJ2-3; 11 positions match TRBD1. CDR3 length equals 15 residues. From germline, CDR1 is SGHRS and CDR2 YFSETQ. J was trimmed by 3 bases and V by 4 bases; bases with no gene match: 4. CDR3 region: CASSSGTGGTDTQYF. The CDR3 DNA sequence: TGCGCCAGCAGCAGCGGGACAGGGGGGACAGATACGCAGTATTTT.

This chain connects TRBV4-1 to TRBJ2-7; D gene unclear. Germline V CDR1 and CDR2: MGHRA, YSYEKL. CDR3 size: 15 residues. Between the trimmed V and J ends, which lost 0 bases and 7 bases, there was a span of 16 bases. The CDR3 spells CASSQEEAGFSEQYF. Here the CDR3 DNA reads TGCGCCAGCAGCCAAGAAGAGGCAGGTTTCAGTGAGCAGTACTTC.

V usage is TRBV27 and J usage is TRBJ1-5, with D maybe TRBD1 (6 bases). The V end was cut by 6 bases, the J end by 9 bases, with 15 bases between. The CDR3 sequence is 13 residues long. Germline lookup yields CDR1 MNHEY and CDR2 SMNVEV (reference sequence). The CDR3, as DNA: TGTGCCAGCAGGGGGGACACCCTTTCGCCCCAGCATTTT. This translates into CASRGDTLSPQHF.

The V call is TRBV19, the J call TRBJ2-5; 8 nucleotides line up with TRBD1. After removal of 3 bases from V and 6 bases from J, the junction contained 3 bases not matched to a gene. The CDR3 length is 13 residues. Germline V lookup: CDR1 LNHDA, CDR2 SQIVND (reference sequence). This CDR3 reads CASSIGQGKTQYF. As DNA, the CDR3 is TGTGCCAGTAGTATTGGACAGGGAAAGACCCAGTACTTC.

CDR3 nucleotides: TGCAGCGGGACGGGCTACAATGAGCAGTTCTTC. It translates to CSGTGYNEQFF. The chain is built from TRBV29-1 and TRBJ2-1; D uncertain. Germline V gene sequence: CDR1 SQVTM, CDR2 ANQGSEA. This CDR3 is built from 11 residues. V lost 7 bases and J 3 bases, leaving 7 bases between the germline ends.

Here the CDR3 DNA reads TGTGCCAGCAGTTTAGGACTAGAAGGTGGTACGCAGTATTTT. This translates into CASSLGLEGGTQYF. This rearrangement joins TRBV6-5 to TRBJ2-3; TRBD2 matches at 7 bases. The germline CDR1 and CDR2 sequences are MNHEY and SVGAGI. The CDR3 runs to 14 residues. Trimming removed 4 bases from V and 8 bases from J; junction bases left unmatched: 9.

The CDR3 is CASSGLSGIGNQPQHF. In DNA, the CDR3 is TGTGCCAGCAGTGGGTTGTCGGGGATTGGCAATCAGCCCCAGCATTTT. This chain joins TRBV6-1 and TRBJ1-5; D is ambiguous. Trimming removed 4 bases at V and 2 bases at J, with 15 bases between. The CDR3 loop spans 16 amino acids. From germline, CDR1 is MNHNS and CDR2 SASEGT.

This clone is a singleton in its sample. J is TRBJ2-3 and V is TRBV5-1; 9 bases are a match to TRBD2. V lost 5 bases to trimming and J lost 6 bases; unmatched junction nucleotides: 7. Germline-derived CDR1 and CDR2 are SGHRS and YFSETQ. The CDR3 runs 14 residues. DNA of the CDR3: TGCGCCAGCAGTGATAGCGGGGGAATTGATACGCAGTATTTT. This translates into CASSDSGGIDTQYF. The whole variable domain, filled in from reference TRBV5-1 and TRBJ2-3, reads KAGVTQTPRYLIKTRGQQVTLSCSPISGHRSVSWYQQTPGQGLQFLFEYFSETQRNKGNFPGRFSGRQFSNSRSEMNVSTLELGDSALYLCASSDSGGIDTQYFGPGTRLTVL.

CDR3 DNA sequence: TGTGCCAGCAGTGAAGGTCCTAGCTCTGATGAGCAGTTCTTC. Its translation is CASSEGPSSDEQFF. The chain has TRBV6-1 and TRBJ2-1; possible D gene TRBD2, 5 bases. CDR1 is MNHNS, CDR2 SASEGT, per germline. The CDR3 loop spans 14 amino acids. Trimming took off 1 base at V and 8 bases at J, with 12 bases between the two ends.

V usage is TRBV19 and J usage is TRBJ2-2; 7 nucleotides align to TRBD2. The J segment lost 7 bases and the V segment lost 5 bases, leaving 1 base of the junction unmatched. This CDR3 region has 12 residues. Germline V gene data show CDR1 as LNHDA and CDR2 as SQIVND (reference sequence). The DNA for the CDR3 is TGTGCCAGTAGTGCGGGGGTCGGGGAGCTGTTTTTT. Residues: CASSAGVGELFF.

V is TRBV5-8 and J is TRBJ1-2, with a weak D call TRBD1 (5 bases). CDR1 is SGHTS, CDR2 YDEGEE, per germline. The V and J ends lost 2 bases and 8 bases respectively, with 13 bases between them. This CDR3 has 13 residues. The CDR3 DNA sequence: TGTGCCAGCAGCTTAACAGGAGGAGGGGGCTACACCTTC. This sequence encodes CASSLTGGGGYTF. Full variable domain (remainder filled in from reference TRBV5-8 and TRBJ1-2): EAGVTQSPTHLIKTRGQQATLRCSPISGHTSVYWYQQALGLGLQFLLWYDEGEERNRGNFPPRFSGRQFPNYSSELNVNALELEDSALYLCASSLTGGGGYTFGSGTRLTVV.

This rearrangement joins TRBV19 to TRBJ1-1; TRBD1 agrees at 8 bases. V trimming: 6 bases; J trimming: 0 bases; junction bases outside the gene matches: 3. Germline CDR1 reads LNHDA; CDR2 reads SQIVND (reference sequence). This CDR3 has 14 residues. CDR3 amino acids: CASRGTGMNTEAFF. CDR3 DNA: TGTGCCAGTAGAGGGACAGGAATGAACACTGAAGCTTTCTTT.

J is TRBJ1-1 and V is TRBV30, with D perhaps TRBD1 (5 bases). Trimming took off 4 bases at V and 5 bases at J, with 17 bases between the two ends. The length of the CDR3 is 14 residues. Germline-derived CDR1 and CDR2 are GTSNPN and SVGIG (reference sequence). The CDR3, as DNA: TGTGCCTGGAAAGAGGGCACCGGGGCGACTGAAGCTTTCTTT. The encoded protein is CAWKEGTGATEAFF.

This chain connects TRBV6-5 to TRBJ1-4; D call uncertain. CDR3 length equals 14 residues. Trimming removed 1 base at V and 5 bases at J, with 8 bases between. The germline gives CDR1 MNHEY, CDR2 SVGAGI. For the CDR3, the DNA is TGTGCCAGCAGTTACTGGACGGGAAATGAAAAACTGTTTTTT. Amino acids: CASSYWTGNEKLFF.

The chain joins TRBV11-2 to TRBJ2-1; D is perhaps TRBD1 (6 bases). Germline V gene lookup returns CDR1 SGHAT and CDR2 FQNNGV. The CDR3 is made up of 15 amino acids. Trimming removed 1 base from V and 2 bases from J, with 9 bases in between. The CDR3 here is CASSLGWTAYNEQFF. As DNA, the CDR3 is TGTGCCAGCAGCTTAGGGTGGACAGCCTACAATGAGCAGTTCTTC.

The chain employs TRBV20-1 and TRBJ1-2, with D unresolved. CDR3 length: 11 residues. Germline CDR1 is DFQATT and CDR2 is SNEGSKA (reference sequence). Trimming removed 6 bases at V and 4 bases at J, with 9 bases between. CDR3 protein: CSADILYGYTF. In DNA, the CDR3 is TGCAGTGCCGACATACTCTATGGCTACACCTTC.

Of note for this clone: This sample includes further DNA sequences coding for the same CDR3. This rearrangement joins TRBV5-1 to TRBJ2-5; D gene unclear. This CDR3 has 12 amino acids. Germline V lookup: CDR1 SGHRS, CDR2 YFSETQ. Between the trimmed V and J ends, which lost 0 bases and 5 bases, there was a span of 5 bases. The DNA for the CDR3 is TGCGCCAGCAGCTTGGTTGGCGAGACCCAGTACTTC. As protein: CASSLVGETQYF.

This sequence joins TRBV9 and TRBJ1-2; D call uncertain. The CDR3 runs to 13 residues. The V gene lost 2 bases and the J gene lost 1 base, with 6 bases spanning the gap. The germline V gene has CDR1 SGDLS and CDR2 YYNGEE. The CDR3 bases are TGTGCCAGCAGCGTGGAGGATAACTATGGCTACACCTTC. Its translation: CASSVEDNYGYTF. The whole variable domain, filled in from reference TRBV9 and TRBJ1-2, reads DSGVTQTPKHLITATGQRVTLRCSPRSGDLSVYWYQQSLDQGLQFLIQYYNGEERAKGNILERFSAQQFPDLHSELNLSSLELGDSALYFCASSVEDNYGYTFGSGTRLTVV.

This clone was counted a few times. This rearrangement joins TRBV7-8 to TRBJ2-2; TRBD2 matches at 15 bases. V lost 5 bases and J lost 0; bases outside the gene matches: 4. Germline values: CDR1 SGHVS, CDR2 FQNEAQ. This CDR3 contains 18 residues. In nucleotides, the CDR3 is TGTGCCAGCAGCCAGGGACTAGCGGGGGGTTCGAACACCGGGGAGCTGTTTTTT. This translates into CASSQGLAGGSNTGELFF. The entire variable domain, with the rest obtained from reference TRBV7-8 and TRBJ2-2, is as follows: GAGVSQSPRYKVAKRGQDVALRCDPISGHVSLFWYQQALGQGPEFLTYFQNEAQLDKSGLPSDRFFAERPEGSVSTLKIQRTQQEDSAVYLCASSQGLAGGSNTGELFFGEGSRLTVL.

This sequence joins TRBV6-1 and TRBJ1-2; the D gene is possibly TRBD1 (5 bases). Germline V CDR1 and CDR2: MNHNS, SASEGT. This CDR3 region has 15 residues. V was pared by 5 bases and J by 7 bases, with 20 bases between. The CDR3 here is CASSPLGDGVAGYTF. The CDR3 nucleotides read TGTGCCAGCAGTCCTCTCGGGGACGGGGTGGCTGGCTACACCTTC.

The gene calls are TRBV28 and TRBJ1-2; tentative D call: TRBD1 (5 bases). Per the germline V gene, CDR1 is MDHEN and CDR2 is SYDVKM. V was pared by 6 bases and J by 5 bases, with 13 bases between. The CDR3 consists of 13 residues. The CDR3 region has the DNA TGTGCCAGCAGACGAGGGGCTGCGTATGGCTACACCTTC. The encoded protein is CASRRGAAYGYTF.

A few counts support this clone. The genes are TRBV11-1 and TRBJ1-2, with 9 bases that match TRBD1. This CDR3 comprises 15 residues. Germline trimming cut 5 bases from V and 2 bases from J; bases unmatched to any gene: 6. CDR1 is SGHAT, CDR2 FQDESV, per germline (reference sequence). This CDR3 is CASSPRQGGNYGYTF. CDR3 in DNA: TGTGCCAGCAGCCCCCGACAGGGGGGGAACTATGGCTACACCTTC.

The gene calls are TRBV9 and TRBJ1-2, with D possibly TRBD1 on 6 matching bases. V lost 6 bases, J lost 8 bases, and 20 bases lay in between. The CDR3 contains 14 residues. CDR1 and CDR2 from the germline V gene are SGDLS and YYNGEE. This CDR3 reads CASTPLQGMEGYTF. CDR3 bases: TGTGCCAGCACCCCCCTACAGGGTATGGAGGGCTACACCTTC.

This chain uses TRBV6-6 with TRBJ1-4; possibly TRBD1 for D (5 bases). Germline lookup yields CDR1 MNHNY and CDR2 SVGAGI (reference sequence). The CDR3 spans 14 residues. V was clipped by 7 bases and J by 10 bases, with 19 bases between them. The CDR3: CASTLGRSRIKLFF. CDR3 sequence (DNA): TGTGCCAGCACCCTGGGACGGAGCCGCATAAAACTGTTTTTT.

J is TRBJ2-1 and V is TRBV9; 10 bases agree with TRBD1. V trimming: 0 bases; J trimming: 4 bases; junction bases outside the gene matches: 4. This CDR3 has 16 residues. Germline lookup yields CDR1 SGDLS and CDR2 YYNGEE. CDR3 protein: CASSVGGTGAYNEQFF. The CDR3 DNA is TGTGCCAGCAGCGTAGGTGGGACAGGGGCGTACAATGAGCAGTTCTTC.

V usage is TRBV19 and J usage is TRBJ1-4; the match to TRBD1 covers 7 bases. This CDR3 spans 14 amino acids. J was trimmed by 6 bases and V by 5 bases; bases with no gene match: 6. Germline V gives CDR1 LNHDA, CDR2 SQIVND (reference sequence). The CDR3 reads CASSQDRSDEKLFF. The CDR3 DNA follows: TGTGCCAGTAGTCAGGACAGGTCGGATGAAAAACTGTTTTTT.

V usage is TRBV6-5 and J usage is TRBJ1-1, with D perhaps matching TRBD1 (5 bases). V lost 7 bases, J lost 4 bases, and 16 bases lay in between. This CDR3 comprises 14 residues. CDR1 and CDR2 (germline): MNHEY, SVGAGI. This CDR3 is CASTPGTPITEAFF. The CDR3, as DNA: TGTGCCAGCACACCCGGGACCCCCATCACTGAAGCTTTCTTT.

This chain uses TRBV7-2 with TRBJ2-3, with 7 positions matching TRBD2. With 4 bases clipped from V and 4 bases from J, the junction kept 11 bases outside the gene matches. The CDR3 has 16 amino acids. Per the germline V gene, CDR1 is SGHTA and CDR2 is FQGNSA. In nucleotides, the CDR3 is TGTGCCAGCAGCTCCACTAGCGCCCTTGGGCCAGATACGCAGTATTTT. As protein: CASSSTSALGPDTQYF.

V usage is TRBV10-2 and J usage is TRBJ2-1; 10 bases are a match to TRBD2. Germline V gene data show CDR1 as WSHSY and CDR2 as SAAADI. CDR3 length: 14 amino acids. V lost 7 bases to trimming and J lost 4 bases; unmatched junction nucleotides: 4. The CDR3 DNA reads TGCGCCAGCACCCTAGCGGGGGCATACAATGAGCAGTTCTTC. Translated: CASTLAGAYNEQFF.

V and J are TRBV18 and TRBJ2-5; unclear D gene. CDR3 size: 13 residues. V lost 2 bases to trimming and J lost 0 bases, with 4 bases between them. Germline CDR1 and CDR2: KGHSH and LQKENI. CDR3 nucleotides: TGTGCCAGCTCACCAGTGTACCAAGAGACCCAGTACTTC. It yields the protein CASSPVYQETQYF.